This T cell receptor beta chain was sequenced in a study of control samples from healthy donors and cancer patients. Measured with immunoSEQ multiplex PCR; TCRdb has only the in-frame clones, and not every one. The sample has over 150,000 clones; over 90% are singletons. This receptor was identified in a woman between 25 and 40 years old in good health. The specimen was blood.

The CDR3 loop reads CASSLWTGLYTEAFF. The CDR3 DNA reads TGTGCCAGCAGCTTATGGACGGGACTTTACACTGAAGCTTTCTTT. The V gene is TRBV5-4, the J gene TRBJ1-1; TRBD1 is a possible D gene (5 bases). CDR3 length: 15 residues. Trimming stripped 2 bases from V and 3 bases from J, with 14 bases between. CDR1 and CDR2 from the germline V gene are SGHNT and YYREEE (reference sequence).